Following are 6 T cell receptor beta chains from one sample sequenced in a study of blood T cell repertoires in COVID-19. TCRdb's table, derived via immunoSEQ multiplex PCR, lists solely in-frame clones and lacks some. The table records 150,000 to 200,000 clones, approximately 91% of them present only once. The sample consisted of peripheral blood. The source is a man between 65 and 85 years old with active or convalescent COVID-19.

The J gene is TRBJ1-1, the V gene TRBV30; TRBD1 matches 9 bases. Trimming at V came to 2 bases and at J to 4 bases, leaving 2 bases not matched to a gene. CDR1 is GTSNPN and CDR2 is SVGIG in the germline V gene (reference sequence). The CDR3 totals 13 residues. This CDR3 is CAWSKTGGTEAFF. CDR3 nucleotides: TGTGCCTGGAGTAAGACAGGGGGCACTGAAGCTTTCTTT.

This rearrangement joins TRBV7-2 to TRBJ2-2; D possibly corresponds to TRBD1 (5 bases). Germline CDR1 reads SGHTA; CDR2 reads FQGNSA. V lost 4 bases, J lost 2 bases, and 8 bases lay in between. The CDR3 has 14 residues. The CDR3 DNA reads as TGTGCCAGCAGCTCCGGACAAAACACCGGGGAGCTGTTTTTT. It encodes CASSSGQNTGELFF. Looking up the rest from reference TRBV7-2 and TRBJ2-2 gives the full variable domain: GAGVSQSPSNKVTEKGKDVELRCDPISGHTALYWYRQSLGQGLEFLIYFQGNSAPDKSGLPSDRFSAERTGGSVSTLTIQRTQQEDSAVYLCASSSGQNTGELFFGEGSRLTVL.

The V call is TRBV7-9, the J call TRBJ1-6, with D unresolved. The CDR3 loop spans 15 amino acids. V was trimmed by 8 bases and J by 0 bases, leaving 11 bases between them. The germline V gene encodes CDR1 SEHNR and CDR2 FQNEAQ (reference sequence). The DNA for the CDR3 is TGTGCCAGCGCTGAACAGAGCTCCTATAATTCACCCCTCCACTTT. Protein product: CASAEQSSYNSPLHF.

The chain joins TRBV28 to TRBJ1-2; D is possibly TRBD1 (6 bases). V was clipped by 4 bases and J by 6 bases, with 9 bases between them. There are 12 residues in the CDR3. Per germline, CDR1 MDHEN and CDR2 SYDVKM. The CDR3 spells CASSSYRDGYTF. The DNA for the CDR3 is TGTGCCAGCAGTTCCTACAGGGATGGCTACACCTTC.

The chain combines TRBV5-8 with TRBJ1-5; no reliable D call. The CDR3 is made up of 16 amino acids. Per germline, CDR1 SGHTS and CDR2 YDEGEE. Trimming removed 3 bases from V and 0 bases from J, with 13 bases in between. DNA for the CDR3: TGTGCCAGCAGCTCCCGCGGGAGGATTAGCAATCAGCCCCAGCATTTT. It is translated as CASSSRGRISNQPQHF.

The CDR3 DNA follows: TGTGCCAGCAGCCCGGGGACAGGGGTGACCTATGGCTACACCTTC. Protein sequence: CASSPGTGVTYGYTF. The rearrangement uses TRBV11-2 and TRBJ1-2; 10 bases agree with TRBD1. Germline V CDR1 and CDR2: SGHAT, FQNNGV. The CDR3 is made up of 15 amino acids. After removal of 5 bases from V and 4 bases from J, the junction contained 7 bases not matched to a gene.